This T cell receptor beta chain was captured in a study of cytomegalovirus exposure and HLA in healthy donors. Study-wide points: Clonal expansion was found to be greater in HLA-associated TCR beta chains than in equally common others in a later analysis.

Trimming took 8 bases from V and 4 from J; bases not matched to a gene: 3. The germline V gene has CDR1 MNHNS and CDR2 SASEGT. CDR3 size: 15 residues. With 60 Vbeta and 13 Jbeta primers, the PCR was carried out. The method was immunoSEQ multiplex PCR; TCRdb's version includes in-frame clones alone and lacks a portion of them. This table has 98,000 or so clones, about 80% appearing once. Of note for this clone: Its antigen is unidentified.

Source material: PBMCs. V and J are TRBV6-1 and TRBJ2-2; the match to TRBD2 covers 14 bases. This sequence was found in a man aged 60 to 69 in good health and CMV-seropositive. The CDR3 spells CASSGLAGVTGELFF. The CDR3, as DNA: TGTGCCAGCTCGGGACTAGCGGGGGTCACCGGGGAGCTGTTTTTT.